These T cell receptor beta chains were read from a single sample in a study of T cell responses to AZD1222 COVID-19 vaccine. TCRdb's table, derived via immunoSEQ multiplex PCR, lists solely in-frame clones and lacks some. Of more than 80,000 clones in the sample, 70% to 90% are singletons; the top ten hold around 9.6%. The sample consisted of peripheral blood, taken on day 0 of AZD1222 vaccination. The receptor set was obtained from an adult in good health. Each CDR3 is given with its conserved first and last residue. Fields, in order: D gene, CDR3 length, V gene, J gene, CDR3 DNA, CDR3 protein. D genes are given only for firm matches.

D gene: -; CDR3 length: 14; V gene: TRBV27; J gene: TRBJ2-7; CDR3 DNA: TGTGCCAGCAGTGCGGCCGGGGGCTCCTACGAGCAGTACTTC; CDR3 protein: CASSAAGGSYEQYF
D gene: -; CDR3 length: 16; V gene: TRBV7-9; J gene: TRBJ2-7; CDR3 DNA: TGTGCCAGCAGCTACCCGGGCCCCAGGGAGACCTACGAGCAGTACTTC; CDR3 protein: CASSYPGPRETYEQYF
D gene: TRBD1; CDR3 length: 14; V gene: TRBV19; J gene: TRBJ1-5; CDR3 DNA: TGTGCCAGTAGTACGACAGGGGGCGCGGGGCCCCAGCATTTT; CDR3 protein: CASSTTGGAGPQHF
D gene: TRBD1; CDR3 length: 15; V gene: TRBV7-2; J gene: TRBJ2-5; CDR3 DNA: TGTGCCAGCAGCTTAGGTTACAGGGGTAGGGAGACCCAGTACTTC; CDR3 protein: CASSLGYRGRETQYF
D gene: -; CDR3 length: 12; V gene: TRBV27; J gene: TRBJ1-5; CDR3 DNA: TGTGCCAGCGGCCAGGGGAGTCAGCCCCAGCATTTT; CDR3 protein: CASGQGSQPQHF
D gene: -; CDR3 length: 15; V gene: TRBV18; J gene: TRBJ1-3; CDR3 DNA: TGTGCCAGCTCACCATCAGGGGAAATTCGAAACACCATATATTTT; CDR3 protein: CASSPSGEIRNTIYF
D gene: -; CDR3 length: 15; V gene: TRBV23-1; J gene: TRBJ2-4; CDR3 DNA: TGCGCCAGCAGTGCGGGACACCTAGCCAAAAACATTCAGTACTTC; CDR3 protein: CASSAGHLAKNIQYF
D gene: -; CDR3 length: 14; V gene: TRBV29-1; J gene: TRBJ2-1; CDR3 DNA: TGCAGCGTTGAACCTCGGGCCACCTACAATGAGCAGTTCTTC; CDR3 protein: CSVEPRATYNEQFF
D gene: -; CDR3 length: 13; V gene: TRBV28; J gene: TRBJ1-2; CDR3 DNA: TGTGCCAGCACCCTGGGAGAGAACTATGGCTACACCTTC; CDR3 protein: CASTLGENYGYTF
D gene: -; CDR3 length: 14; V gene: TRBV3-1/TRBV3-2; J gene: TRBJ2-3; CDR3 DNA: TGTGCCAGCAGCCACATAAGGGGCACAGATACGCAGTATTTT; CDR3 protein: CASSHIRGTDTQYF
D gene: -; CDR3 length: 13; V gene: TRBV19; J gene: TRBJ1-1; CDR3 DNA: TGTGCCAGTAGTATCTCAATTGACACTGAAGCTTTCTTT; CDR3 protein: CASSISIDTEAFF